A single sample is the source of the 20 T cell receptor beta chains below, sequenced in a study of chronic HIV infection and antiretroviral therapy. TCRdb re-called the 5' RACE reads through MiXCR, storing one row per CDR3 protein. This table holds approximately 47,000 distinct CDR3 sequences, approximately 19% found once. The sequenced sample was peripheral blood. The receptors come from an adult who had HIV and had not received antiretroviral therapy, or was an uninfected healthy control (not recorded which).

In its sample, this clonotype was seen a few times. CDR3 DNA sequence: TGTGCCAGCAGCTCACCTCTCAGCGGGGCTTCCTACGAGCAGTACTTC. The encoded protein is CASSSPLSGASYEQYF. The chain carries TRBV7-9 and TRBJ2-7, with 7 bases fitting TRBD2. In germline, CDR1 is SEHNR, CDR2 FQNEAQ (reference sequence). J lost 1 base, V lost 4 bases, and 10 bases had no gene match. This CDR3 region has 16 residues.

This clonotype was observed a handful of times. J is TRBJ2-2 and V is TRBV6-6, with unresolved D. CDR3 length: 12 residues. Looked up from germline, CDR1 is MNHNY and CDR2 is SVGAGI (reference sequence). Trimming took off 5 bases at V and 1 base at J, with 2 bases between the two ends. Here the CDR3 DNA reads TGTGCCAGCAGTGAGAACACCGGGGAGCTGTTTTTT. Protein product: CASSENTGELFF.

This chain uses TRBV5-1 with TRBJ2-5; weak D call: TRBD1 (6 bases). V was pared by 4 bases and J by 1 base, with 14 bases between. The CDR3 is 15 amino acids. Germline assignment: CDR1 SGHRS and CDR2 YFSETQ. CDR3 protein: CASSISGTSQETQYF. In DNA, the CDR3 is TGCGCCAGCAGCATATCCGGGACATCCCAAGAGACCCAGTACTTC. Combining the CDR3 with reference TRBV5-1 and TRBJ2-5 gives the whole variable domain KAGVTQTPRYLIKTRGQQVTLSCSPISGHRSVSWYQQTPGQGLQFLFEYFSETQRNKGNFPGRFSGRQFSNSRSEMNVSTLELGDSALYLCASSISGTSQETQYFGPGTRLLVL.

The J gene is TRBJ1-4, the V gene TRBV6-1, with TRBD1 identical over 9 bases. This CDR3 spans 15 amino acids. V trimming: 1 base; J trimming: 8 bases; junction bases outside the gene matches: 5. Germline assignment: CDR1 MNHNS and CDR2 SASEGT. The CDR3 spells CASSEEWTGDEKLFF. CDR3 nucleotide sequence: TGTGCCAGCAGTGAAGAATGGACAGGGGACGAAAAACTGTTTTTT.

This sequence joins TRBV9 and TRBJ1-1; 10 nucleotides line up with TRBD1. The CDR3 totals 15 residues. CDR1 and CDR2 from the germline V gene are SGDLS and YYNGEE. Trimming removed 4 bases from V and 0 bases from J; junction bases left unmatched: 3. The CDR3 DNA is TGTGCCAGCAGCCCAGGGACAGGGGTGAACACTGAAGCTTTCTTT. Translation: CASSPGTGVNTEAFF.

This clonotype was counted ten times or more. The CDR3 DNA reads TGCAGTGCATTCCGGGGTTCGGAGACCCAGTACTTC. Protein: CSAFRGSETQYF. The chain uses TRBV20-1 and TRBJ2-5, with TRBD2 as a possible D gene (5 bases). This CDR3 is 12 amino acids long. Germline assignment: CDR1 DFQATT and CDR2 SNEGSKA (reference sequence). V dropped 6 bases and J dropped 5 bases, with 13 bases sitting between them.

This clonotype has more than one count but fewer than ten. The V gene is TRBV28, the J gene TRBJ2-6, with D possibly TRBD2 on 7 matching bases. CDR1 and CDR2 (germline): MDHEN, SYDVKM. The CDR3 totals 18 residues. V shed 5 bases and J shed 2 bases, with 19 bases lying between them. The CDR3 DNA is TGTGCCAGCAGTCTTAGCGGGTTGGGGGGCGCTGGGGCCAACGTCCTGACTTTC. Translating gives CASSLSGLGGAGANVLTF. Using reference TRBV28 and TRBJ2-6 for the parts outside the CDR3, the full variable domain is DVKVTQSSRYLVKRTGEKVFLECVQDMDHENMFWYRQDPGLGLRLIYFSYDVKMKEKGDIPEGYSVSREKKERFSLILESASTNQTSMYLCASSLSGLGGAGANVLTFGAGSRLTVL.

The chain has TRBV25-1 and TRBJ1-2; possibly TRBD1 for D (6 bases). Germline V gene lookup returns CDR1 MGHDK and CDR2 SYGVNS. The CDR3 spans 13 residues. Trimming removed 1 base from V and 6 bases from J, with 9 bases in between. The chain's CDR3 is CASSESHRDGYTF. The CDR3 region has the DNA TGTGCCAGCAGTGAATCTCACAGGGATGGCTACACCTTC.

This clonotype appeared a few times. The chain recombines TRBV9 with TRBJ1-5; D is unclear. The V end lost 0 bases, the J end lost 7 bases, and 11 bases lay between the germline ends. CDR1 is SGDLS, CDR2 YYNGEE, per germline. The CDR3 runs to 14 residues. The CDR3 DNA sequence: TGTGCCAGCAGCGTAGATGGGATTCGGCAGCCCCAGCATTTT. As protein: CASSVDGIRQPQHF.

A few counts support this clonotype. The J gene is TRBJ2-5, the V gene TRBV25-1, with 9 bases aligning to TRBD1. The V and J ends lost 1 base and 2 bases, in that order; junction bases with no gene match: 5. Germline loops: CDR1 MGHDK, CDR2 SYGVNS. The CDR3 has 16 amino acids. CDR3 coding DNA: TGTGCCAGCAGTGAATTTCTCGGGACAGGGCAAGAGACCCAGTACTTC. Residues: CASSEFLGTGQETQYF.

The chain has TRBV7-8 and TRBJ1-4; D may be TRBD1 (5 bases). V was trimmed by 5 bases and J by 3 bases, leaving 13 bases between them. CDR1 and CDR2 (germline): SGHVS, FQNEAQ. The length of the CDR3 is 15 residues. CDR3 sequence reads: CASSEPGAANEKLFF. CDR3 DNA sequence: TGTGCCAGCAGCGAGCCCGGGGCGGCTAATGAAAAACTGTTTTTT.

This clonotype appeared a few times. The CDR3, as DNA: TGTGCCACCAGTGATCCCGCTCAGAGAGAGACCCAGTACTTC. The encoded protein is CATSDPAQRETQYF. The genes are TRBV24-1 and TRBJ2-5, with D hard to call. The CDR3 length is 14 residues. The V end lost 3 bases, the J end lost 4 bases, and 11 bases lay between the germline ends. CDR1 is KGHDR, CDR2 SFDVKD, per germline.

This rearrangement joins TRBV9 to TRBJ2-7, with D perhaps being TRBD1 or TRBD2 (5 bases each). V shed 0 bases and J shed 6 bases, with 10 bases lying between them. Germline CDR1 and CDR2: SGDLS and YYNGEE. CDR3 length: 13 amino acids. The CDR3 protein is CASSVAQGPEQYF. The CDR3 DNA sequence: TGTGCCAGCAGCGTAGCTCAGGGACCCGAGCAGTACTTC.

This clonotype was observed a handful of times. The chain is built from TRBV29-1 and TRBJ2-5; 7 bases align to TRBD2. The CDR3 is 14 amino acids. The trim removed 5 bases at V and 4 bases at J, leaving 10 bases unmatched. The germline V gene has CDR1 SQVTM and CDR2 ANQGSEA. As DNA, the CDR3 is TGCAGCGTTCGACTAGTGGGAGGGCCAGAGACCCAGTACTTC. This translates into CSVRLVGGPETQYF.

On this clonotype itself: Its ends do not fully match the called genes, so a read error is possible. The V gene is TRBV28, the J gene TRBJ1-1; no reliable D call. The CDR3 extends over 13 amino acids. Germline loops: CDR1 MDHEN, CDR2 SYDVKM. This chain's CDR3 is CTSSLGRFREAFF. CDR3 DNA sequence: TGTACCAGCAGTCTCGGACGGTTCAGGGAAGCTTTCTTT.

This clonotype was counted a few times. Written as DNA, the CDR3 is TGTGCCAGCACCCCCCTCGCAGCGGGCGCCTACAATGAGCAGTTCTTC. Encoded protein: CASTPLAAGAYNEQFF. This rearrangement joins TRBV28 to TRBJ2-1; a weak D match, TRBD2 (6 bases). Trimming took off 7 bases at V and 2 bases at J, with 18 bases between the two ends. Germline V gene sequence: CDR1 MDHEN, CDR2 SYDVKM. CDR3 length: 16 amino acids.

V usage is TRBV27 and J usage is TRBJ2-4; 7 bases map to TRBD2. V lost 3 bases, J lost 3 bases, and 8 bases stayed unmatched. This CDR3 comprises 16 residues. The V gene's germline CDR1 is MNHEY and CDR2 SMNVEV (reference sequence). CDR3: CASSFGGGSGKNIQYF. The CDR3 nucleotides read TGTGCCAGCAGTTTTGGGGGAGGGAGCGGCAAAAACATTCAGTACTTC.

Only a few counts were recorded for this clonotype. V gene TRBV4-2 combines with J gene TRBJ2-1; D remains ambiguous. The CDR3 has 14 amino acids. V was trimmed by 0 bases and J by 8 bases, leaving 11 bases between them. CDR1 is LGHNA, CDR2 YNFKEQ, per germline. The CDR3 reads CASSQDQGEDEQFF. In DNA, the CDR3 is TGTGCCAGCAGCCAAGATCAAGGTGAGGATGAGCAGTTCTTC.

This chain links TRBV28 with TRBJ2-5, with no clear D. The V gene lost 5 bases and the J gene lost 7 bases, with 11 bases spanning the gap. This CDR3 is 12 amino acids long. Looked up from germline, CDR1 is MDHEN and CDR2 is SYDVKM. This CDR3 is CASSPDPGTQYF. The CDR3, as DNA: TGTGCCAGCAGTCCCGACCCGGGGACCCAGTACTTC.

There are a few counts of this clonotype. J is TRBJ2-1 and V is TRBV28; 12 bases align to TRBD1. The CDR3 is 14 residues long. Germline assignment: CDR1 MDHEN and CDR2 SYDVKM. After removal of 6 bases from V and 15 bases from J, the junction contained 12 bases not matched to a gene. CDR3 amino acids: CASSYRDRGPPGFF. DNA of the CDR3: TGTGCCAGCAGCTACCGGGACAGGGGGCCTCCCGGGTTCTTC.